This T cell receptor (beta chain) comes out of a study of blood T cell repertoires in COVID-19. Overall study context: The United States, Italy and Spain provided the acute and convalescent COVID-19 samples. PBMCs, B-cell-depleted T cells, or T cells were the source of the cDNA or gDNA that made up the material.

From germline, CDR1 is SGHVS and CDR2 FQNEAQ. J was trimmed by 14 bases and V by 1 base; bases with no gene match: 16. CDR3 length equals 16 residues. Per the study methods: It was from reference gene primer amplification that nucleated cell counts were estimated. The repertoire was sequenced with immunoSEQ multiplex PCR; TCRdb's copy has only in-frame clones and lacks some. V and J calls plus clone size are reproduced from that table; the DNA served to infer D and trimming. The data show roughly 150,000 clones, less than 90% seen once. The clonotype was recovered from a woman aged 70-85 years with acute or convalescent COVID-19. The chain recombines TRBV7-8 with TRBJ1-4, with 7 bases that match TRBD1. The sample consisted of peripheral blood. Here the CDR3 DNA reads TGTGCCAGCAGCTTAGTGGGGGACAGCCCTAATGTTAGGCTGTTTTTT. Translated: CASSLVGDSPNVRLFF. The variable domain in full, completed from reference TRBV7-8 and TRBJ1-4, reads GAGVSQSPRYKVAKRGQDVALRCDPISGHVSLFWYQQALGQGPEFLTYFQNEAQLDKSGLPSDRFFAERPEGSVSTLKIQRTQQEDSAVYLCASSLVGDSPNVRLFFGSGTQLSVL.